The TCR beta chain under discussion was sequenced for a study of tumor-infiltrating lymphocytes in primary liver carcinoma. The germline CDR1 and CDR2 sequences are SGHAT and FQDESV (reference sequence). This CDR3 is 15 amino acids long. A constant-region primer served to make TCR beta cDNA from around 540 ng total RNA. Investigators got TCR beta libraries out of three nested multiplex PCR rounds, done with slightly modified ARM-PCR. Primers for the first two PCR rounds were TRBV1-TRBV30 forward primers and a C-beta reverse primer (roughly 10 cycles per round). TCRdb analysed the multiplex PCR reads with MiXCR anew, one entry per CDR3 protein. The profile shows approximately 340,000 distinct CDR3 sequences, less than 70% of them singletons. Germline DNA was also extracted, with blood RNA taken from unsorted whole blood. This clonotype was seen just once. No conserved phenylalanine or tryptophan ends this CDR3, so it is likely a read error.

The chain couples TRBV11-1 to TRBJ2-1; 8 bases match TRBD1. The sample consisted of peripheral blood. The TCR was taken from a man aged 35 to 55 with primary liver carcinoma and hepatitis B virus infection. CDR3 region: CASSLVGQGYNEQFL. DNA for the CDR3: TGTGCCAGTAGCTTAGTCGGACAGGGATACAATGAGCAGTTCTTA.